The 18 T cell receptor beta chains below were found in one sample sequenced in a study of blood T cells in healthy people across ages. A second PCR of 7 to 11 cycles used a sample-barcoded 5' primer and a J-beta primer mix. Each CDR3 protein gets one entry after TCRdb re-called the 5' RACE reads with MiXCR. Of roughly 2 million distinct CDR3 sequences listed, around 48% were seen once; the top ten hold approximately 2.1%. The sequenced sample consisted of blood. The receptors shown here come from a woman aged 35 to 49 in good health.

This clonotype was recorded a few times. The rearrangement joins TRBV5-1 to TRBJ2-6; D remains ambiguous. CDR1 is SGHRS and CDR2 is YFSETQ in the germline V gene. Trimming cost V 4 bases and J 2 bases, with 7 bases left between them. The CDR3 spans 14 residues. The CDR3 coding sequence is TGCGCCAGCAGCATCAATCCTGGGGCCAACGTCCTGACTTTC. It codes for CASSINPGANVLTF.

J is TRBJ2-1 and V is TRBV4-3, with TRBD2 matching 11 bases. In germline, CDR1 is LGHNA, CDR2 YSLEER. The V and J ends lost 1 base and 5 bases, in that order; junction bases with no gene match: 4. CDR3 length equals 16 residues. CDR3 sequence (DNA): TGCGCCAGCAGCCAAGTTCTAGCGGGGGGAGACAATGAGCAGTTCTTC. It specifies CASSQVLAGGDNEQFF.

V and J are TRBV6-2 or TRBV6-3 and TRBJ1-5; no reliable D call. V dropped 2 bases and J dropped 1 base, with 6 bases sitting between them. Germline V lookup: CDR1 MNHEY, CDR2 SVGEGT. CDR3 size: 14 residues. Here the CDR3 reads CASSYVGSNQPQHF. CDR3 nucleotides: TGTGCCAGCAGTTACGTGGGGAGCAATCAGCCCCAGCATTTT.

Here the CDR3 reads CSARRDSGNQPQHF. CDR3 bases: TGCAGTGCTAGACGGGACAGTGGCAATCAGCCCCAGCATTTT. The gene calls are TRBV20-1 and TRBJ1-5, with 7 bases fitting TRBD1. The trim removed 2 bases at V and 2 bases at J, leaving 3 bases unmatched. The CDR3 sequence is 14 residues long. Looked up from germline, CDR1 is DFQATT and CDR2 is SNEGSKA (reference sequence).

The chain has TRBV20-1 and TRBJ2-5; D uncertain. The germline V and J ends were trimmed by 3 bases and 1 base, with 9 bases remaining between them. The CDR3 runs 13 residues. Germline V lookup: CDR1 DFQATT, CDR2 SNEGSKA (reference sequence). This CDR3 reads CSASKQFQETQYF. The CDR3 DNA reads TGCAGTGCTAGTAAACAGTTCCAAGAGACCCAGTACTTC.

With respect to this clonotype: Germline and junction disagree at one end, which may indicate a read error. The rearrangement uses TRBV6-5 and TRBJ2-1, with unresolved D. The germline V gene encodes CDR1 MNHEY and CDR2 SVGAGI. This CDR3 is built from 14 residues. The CDR3 DNA reads TGTGCCCGCAGCCTTGGCCCTTCCTACAATGAGCAGTTCTTC. This sequence encodes CARSLGPSYNEQFF.

The genes are TRBV4-3 and TRBJ2-1; unclear D gene. In germline, CDR1 is LGHNA, CDR2 YSLEER. The germline V and J ends were trimmed by 0 bases and 1 base, with 10 bases remaining between them. There are 16 residues in the CDR3. This chain's CDR3 is CASSQDPAESYNEQFF. In nucleotides, the CDR3 is TGCGCCAGCAGCCAAGATCCAGCCGAGTCCTACAATGAGCAGTTCTTC.

The chain joins TRBV20-1 to TRBJ2-7, with TRBD2 identical over 7 bases. The CDR3 contains 15 residues. V lost 5 bases to trimming and J lost 2 bases; unmatched junction nucleotides: 12. Germline CDR1 DFQATT, CDR2 SNEGSKA (reference sequence). CDR3 loop: CSALSPGGETYEQYF. CDR3 coding DNA: TGCAGTGCTCTATCCCCTGGGGGGGAAACCTACGAGCAGTACTTC.

The V gene is TRBV28, the J gene TRBJ1-1; 7 bases match TRBD1. There are 15 residues in the CDR3. The trim removed 5 bases at V and 1 base at J, leaving 7 bases unmatched. Germline V gene sequence: CDR1 MDHEN, CDR2 SYDVKM. The CDR3: CASSALTGSNTEAFF. Written as DNA, the CDR3 is TGTGCCAGCAGTGCTCTGACAGGGTCGAACACTGAAGCTTTCTTT.

This clonotype has just a few counts. The rearrangement joins TRBV3-1 to TRBJ1-6; D not certain. This CDR3 has 13 residues. Trimming stripped 1 base from V and 10 bases from J, with 8 bases between. Germline values: CDR1 LGHDT, CDR2 YNNKEL (reference sequence). The CDR3 loop is CASSQGTESPLHF. In DNA, the CDR3 is TGTGCCAGCAGCCAAGGGACGGAGTCACCCCTCCACTTT.

The chain has TRBV6-5 and TRBJ1-2; weak D call: TRBD1 (6 bases). V was shortened by 6 bases and J by 6 bases, with 14 bases between the two germline ends. This CDR3 has 13 amino acids. CDR1 is MNHEY and CDR2 is SVGAGI in the germline V gene. CDR3: CASRPQGSNGYTF. DNA for the CDR3: TGTGCCAGCAGACCTCAGGGGAGCAATGGCTACACCTTC.

This clonotype has only one observation. The chain combines TRBV6-1 with TRBJ2-7, with TRBD1 as a possible D gene (5 bases). CDR1 is MNHNS, CDR2 SASEGT, per germline. V lost 2 bases, J lost 0 bases, and 11 bases lay in between. The CDR3 is 15 amino acids. This CDR3 is CASSERRQTSYEQYF. The CDR3 DNA reads as TGTGCCAGCAGTGAAAGGAGACAGACCTCCTACGAGCAGTACTTC.

This clonotype was counted between two and nine times. CDR3 sequence reads: CASSQEYSSYEQYF. The DNA of the CDR3 is TGCGCCAGCAGCCAAGAGTACAGCTCCTACGAGCAGTACTTC. The chain carries TRBV4-3 and TRBJ2-7, with unresolved D. Germline CDR1 is LGHNA and CDR2 is YSLEER. The length of the CDR3 is 14 residues. V gave up 0 bases and J gave up 0 bases, with 6 bases separating them.

This rearrangement joins TRBV20-1 to TRBJ2-4; D is possibly TRBD1 (6 bases). Per germline, CDR1 DFQATT and CDR2 SNEGSKA (reference sequence). V was clipped by 3 bases and J by 2 bases, with 11 bases between them. This CDR3 has 14 amino acids. CDR3 DNA: TGCAGTGCTAGGCACAGGGACCCCAAAAACATTCAGTACTTC. It codes for CSARHRDPKNIQYF.

This sequence joins TRBV2 and TRBJ2-7; D not certain. Germline CDR1 is SNHLY and CDR2 is FYNNEI. Trimming removed 7 bases from V and 0 bases from J, with 7 bases in between. The CDR3 length is 12 residues. The CDR3 nucleotides are TGTGCCAGCATGGACGACTCCTACGAGCAGTACTTC. Its protein product is CASMDDSYEQYF.

V and J are TRBV29-1 and TRBJ2-3; D is perhaps TRBD1 or TRBD2 (5 bases each). The germline V gene encodes CDR1 SQVTM and CDR2 ANQGSEA. The CDR3 has 14 amino acids. Trimming cost V 0 bases and J 4 bases, with 11 bases left between them. CDR3 residues: CSVEERGVADTQYF. The CDR3 DNA is TGCAGCGTTGAAGAGAGAGGGGTAGCAGATACGCAGTATTTT.

This rearrangement joins TRBV28 to TRBJ2-5, with D perhaps TRBD1 or TRBD2 (5 bases each). Germline lookup yields CDR1 MDHEN and CDR2 SYDVKM. The V end lost 7 bases, the J end lost 7 bases, and 19 bases lay between the germline ends. This CDR3 comprises 14 residues. CDR3 loop: CASMEAPGRWTQYF. CDR3 in DNA: TGTGCCAGCATGGAGGCCCCAGGGAGATGGACCCAGTACTTC. Together with reference TRBV28 and TRBJ2-5, the CDR3 gives the full variable domain: DVKVTQSSRYLVKRTGEKVFLECVQDMDHENMFWYRQDPGLGLRLIYFSYDVKMKEKGDIPEGYSVSREKKERFSLILESASTNQTSMYLCASMEAPGRWTQYFGPGTRLLVL.

This clonotype was recorded once. The junction departs from the called germline gene at one end, perhaps through a read error. The CDR3 here is CTSSLGGSSYEQYF. In DNA, the CDR3 is TGTACCAGCAGTTTAGGTGGGTCCTCCTACGAGCAGTACTTC. The chain carries TRBV28 and TRBJ2-7; D is ambiguous. The CDR3 covers 14 residues. The germline V gene encodes CDR1 MDHEN and CDR2 SYDVKM. The variable domain in full, with the rest retrieved from reference TRBV28 and TRBJ2-7, is DVKVTQSSRYLVKRTGEKVFLECVQDMDHENMFWYRQDPGLGLRLIYFSYDVKMKEKGDIPEGYSVSREKKERFSLILESASTNQTSMYLCTSSLGGSSYEQYFGPGTRLTVT.